The TCR beta chain described here comes from a study of cytomegalovirus exposure and HLA in healthy donors. Overall study: Samples from HLA-typed donors yielded approximately 88 million unique TCRs in an early data release. Study-level points and caveats: It was about 150 TCR beta chains that were listed as cytomegalovirus-associated. Common viral pathogens (according to a later analysis) appeared linked to several of the most significant clusters. Sequencing depth across donors, presence/absence analyses assumed, was roughly uniform.

Per germline, CDR1 SQVTM and CDR2 ANQGSEA. CDR3 length: 13 amino acids. Trimming removed 7 bases from V and 8 bases from J; junction bases left unmatched: 6. PCR primers comprised 60 Vbeta and 13 Jbeta primers. The method was immunoSEQ multiplex PCR; TCRdb's version includes in-frame clones alone and lacks a portion of them. The data show hundreds of thousands of clones, with over 70% seen just once and 0.71% held by the top ten. Comments on this clone: Its target is unknown.

Material for sequencing was PBMCs. The sequence derives from a boy younger than 10 in good health and CMV-seronegative. The chain employs TRBV29-1 and TRBJ2-1; TRBD2 matches 12 bases. CDR3 loop: CSAASGGAYEQFF. The DNA for the CDR3 is TGCAGCGCTGCTAGCGGGGGGGCGTATGAGCAGTTCTTC.